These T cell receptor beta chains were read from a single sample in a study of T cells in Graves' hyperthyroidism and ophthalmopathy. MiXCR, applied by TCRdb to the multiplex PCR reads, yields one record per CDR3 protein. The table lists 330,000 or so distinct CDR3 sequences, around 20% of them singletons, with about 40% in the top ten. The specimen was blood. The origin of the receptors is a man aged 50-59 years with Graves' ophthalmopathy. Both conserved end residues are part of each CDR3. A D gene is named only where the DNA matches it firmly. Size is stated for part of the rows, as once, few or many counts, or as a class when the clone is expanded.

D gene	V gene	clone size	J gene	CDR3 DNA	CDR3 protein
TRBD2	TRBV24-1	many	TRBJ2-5	TGTGCCACCAGTGATACGAAGCGGGAGGTGGAGACCCAGTACTTC	CATSDTKREVETQYF
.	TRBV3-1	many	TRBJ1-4	TGTGCCAGCCGTGGGCCGTGGCGAAAACTGTTTTTT	CASRGPWRKLFF
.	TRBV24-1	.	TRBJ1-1	TGTGCCACCAGTGATTTTCTCACCACTGAAGCTTTCTTT	CATSDFLTTEAFF
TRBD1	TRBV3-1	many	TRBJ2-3	TGTGCCAGCAGTCCGGACAGGGTAGACACAGATACGCAGTATTTT	CASSPDRVDTDTQYF
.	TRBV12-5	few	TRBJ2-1	TGTGCTAGTGGTGCCCCCGGGGCCTACAATGAGCAGTTCTTC	CASGAPGAYNEQFF
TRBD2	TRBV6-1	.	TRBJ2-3	TGTGCCAGCAGTGGCGCGGGAGGTGCAGATACGCAGTATTTT	CASSGAGGADTQYF
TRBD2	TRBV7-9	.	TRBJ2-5	TGTGCCAGCAGCCCCCGGGAGGTAGCGGACTTAATAGGAAAGACCCAGTACTTC	CASSPREVADLIGKTQYF
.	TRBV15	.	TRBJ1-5	TGTGCCACCAGCAGAGATCCGGGGTCCGTGGGCTTCAATCAGCCCCAGCATTTT	CATSRDPGSVGFNQPQHF
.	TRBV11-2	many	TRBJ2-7	TGTGCCAGCAGCCCCAGGGTGACCTCCTACGAGCAGTACTTC	CASSPRVTSYEQYF
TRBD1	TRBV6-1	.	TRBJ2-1	TGTGCCAGCAGTGTCGACAGGGGGCTATACGAGCAGTTCTTC	CASSVDRGLYEQFF
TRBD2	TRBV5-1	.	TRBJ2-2	TGCGCCAGCAGCTTGGGTATAGCTAGCGGGACCGGGGAGCTGTTTTTT	CASSLGIASGTGELFF
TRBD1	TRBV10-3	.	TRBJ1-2	TGTGCCATCAGTGCCGGGACAGCAGCTAACTATGGCTACACCTTC	CAISAGTAANYGYTF
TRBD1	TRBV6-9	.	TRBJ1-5	TGTGCCAGCAGTTACCCCGGACAGGGCAATCAGCCCCAGCATTTT	CASSYPGQGNQPQHF
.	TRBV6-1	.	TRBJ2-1	TGTGCCACCACGCGGGACAGTCGGTCCTACAATGAGCAGTTCTTC	CATTRDSRSYNEQFF
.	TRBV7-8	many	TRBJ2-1	TGTGCCAGCAGCTGGGGGAGGTCGGGGTACAATGAGCAGTTCTTC	CASSWGRSGYNEQFF
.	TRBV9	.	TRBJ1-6	TGTGCCCACTGGGGGGTCCTTAATTCACCCCTCCACTTT	CAHWGVLNSPLHF
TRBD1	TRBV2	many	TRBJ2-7	TGTGCCAGCAGTCACAGGGGGCCGAACTACGAGCAGTACTTC	CASSHRGPNYEQYF
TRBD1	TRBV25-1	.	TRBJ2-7	TGTGCCAGCAGTCTCTCCGAACAGGGGATCGACGAGCAGTACTTC	CASSLSEQGIDEQYF
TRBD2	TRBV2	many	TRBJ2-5	TGTGCCAGCAGCTGGACTAGCGGGAGGGCCGGGAAAGAGACCCAGTACTTC	CASSWTSGRAGKETQYF
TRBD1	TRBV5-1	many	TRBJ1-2	TGCGCCAGCAGCTTCGGACTACGGGACAGGGGGAACTATGGCTACACCTTC	CASSFGLRDRGNYGYTF
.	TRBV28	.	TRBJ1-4	TGTGCCAGCGAGGGGGAATTTGAAAAACTGTTTTTT	CASEGEFEKLFF
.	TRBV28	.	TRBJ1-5	TGTGCCAGCTCCTCACCGAGGGGGGAGCAGCCCCAGCATTTT	CASSSPRGEQPQHF
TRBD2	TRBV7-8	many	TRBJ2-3	TGTGCCAGCAGCTTAGCCCAACCGGGACTAGAGGCAGATACGCAGTATTTT	CASSLAQPGLEADTQYF
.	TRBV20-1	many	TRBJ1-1	TGCAGTGCTAGACGGCCCATGAACACTGAAGCTTTCTTT	CSARRPMNTEAFF
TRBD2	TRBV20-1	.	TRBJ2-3	TGCAGTGCTCTTAGCGGGGGGGGAACACGAGATACGCAGTATTTT	CSALSGGGTRDTQYF
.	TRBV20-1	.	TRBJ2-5	TGCAGTGCCATAGGGTCAGTACCCCAAGAGACCCAGTACTTC	CSAIGSVPQETQYF
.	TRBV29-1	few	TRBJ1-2	TGCAGCGTTTATGAGGGGTTGGGCTATGGCTACACCTTC	CSVYEGLGYGYTF
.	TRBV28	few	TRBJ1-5	TGTGCCAGCAGGTGGGGGGGAATCGAAAAGAATCAGCCCCAGCATTTT	CASRWGGIEKNQPQHF
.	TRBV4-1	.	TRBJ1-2	TGCGCCAGCAGCCAAGACCGCTTCGCCCGGCCTTATGGCTACACCTTC	CASSQDRFARPYGYTF
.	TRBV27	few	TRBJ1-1	TGTGCCAGCAGTCCCATCCTTCGAGGGAGGTACGCTGAAGCTTTCTTT	CASSPILRGRYAEAFF
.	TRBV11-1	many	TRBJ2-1	TGTGCCAGCAGCTACGACCCCAGCTCCTACAATGAGCAGTTCTTC	CASSYDPSSYNEQFF
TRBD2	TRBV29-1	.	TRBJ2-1	TGCAGCGTTGGGACTAGCGGGAACAATGAGCAGTTCTTC	CSVGTSGNNEQFF
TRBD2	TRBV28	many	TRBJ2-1	TGTGCCAGCAGGGGGACTAGCGGGACATACAATGAGCAGTTCTTC	CASRGTSGTYNEQFF
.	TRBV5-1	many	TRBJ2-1	TGCGCCAGCAGCTTGGACCCAGGGTTGAGGTACAATGAGCAGTTCTTC	CASSLDPGLRYNEQFF
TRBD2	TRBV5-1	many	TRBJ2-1	TGCGCCAGCAGCTTGGTAGCGGGAGCCAATGAGCAGTTCTTC	CASSLVAGANEQFF
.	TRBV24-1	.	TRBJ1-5	TGTGCCACCGAAGGTCAGGGCCGCGGGCCCCAGCATTTT	CATEGQGRGPQHF
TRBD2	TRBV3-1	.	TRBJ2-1	TGTGCCAGCAGCCTGAGCGGGGGCTTGCATGAGCAGTTCTTC	CASSLSGGLHEQFF
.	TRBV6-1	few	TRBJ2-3	TGTGCCAGCAGTGAAGTGCGACTAGTGGGAGTATCTCCGTATTTT	CASSEVRLVGVSPYF
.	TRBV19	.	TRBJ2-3	TGTGCCAGTAGTATAGATCGCCCCCTGGGCGCAGATACGCAGTATTTT	CASSIDRPLGADTQYF
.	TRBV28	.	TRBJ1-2	TGTGCCAGCAGTTTACAACCCCCGAGGGCGGGGGACGGCTACACCTTC	CASSLQPPRAGDGYTF
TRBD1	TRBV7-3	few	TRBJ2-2	TGTGCCAGCAGCCCTGCGGGACAGGGCGCCGGGGAGCTGTTTTTT	CASSPAGQGAGELFF
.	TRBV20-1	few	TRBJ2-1	TGCAGTGTGGGAGGAGTTAGCTCCTACAATGAGCAGTTCTTC	CSVGGVSSYNEQFF
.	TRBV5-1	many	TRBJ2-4	TGCGCCAGCAGCTTGGAGGGAACGCAAAACATTCAGTACTTC	CASSLEGTQNIQYF
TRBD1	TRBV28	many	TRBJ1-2	TGTGCCAGCAGCACCGGGACAGCTAACTATGGCTACACCTTC	CASSTGTANYGYTF
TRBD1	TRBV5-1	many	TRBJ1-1	TGCGCCAGCAGCGTCTCCTCGGACAGGCAAAACACTGAAGCTTTCTTT	CASSVSSDRQNTEAFF
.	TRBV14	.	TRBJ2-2	TGTGCCAGCAGCCAACGCCCTAGTTTCGACACCGGGGAGCTGTTTTTT	CASSQRPSFDTGELFF
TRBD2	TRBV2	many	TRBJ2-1	TGTGCCAGCACGGGGCTAGCGGGAAGCAATGAGCAGTTCTTC	CASTGLAGSNEQFF
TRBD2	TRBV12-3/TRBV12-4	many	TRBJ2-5	TGTGCCAGCAGTCCCGGGACTAGCGGGATTGACCAAGAGACCCAGTACTTC	CASSPGTSGIDQETQYF
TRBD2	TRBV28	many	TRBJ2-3	TGTGCCAGCAGTTTTTTTACTAGCGGGGTCACAGATACGCAGTATTTT	CASSFFTSGVTDTQYF
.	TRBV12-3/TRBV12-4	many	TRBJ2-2	TGTGCCAGCAAGTTGGGACAGAACACCGGGGAGCTGTTTTTT	CASKLGQNTGELFF
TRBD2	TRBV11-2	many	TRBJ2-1	TGTGCCAGCAGCTTAAGTACTAGCGGGGGCAATGAGCAGTTCTTC	CASSLSTSGGNEQFF
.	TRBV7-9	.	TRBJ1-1	TGTGCCAGCAGCTTAACAGGGTTTAAGACTGAAGCTTTCTTT	CASSLTGFKTEAFF